Included here is one T cell receptor (beta chain) sequence, with context. Antigen unknown. The sample originates from a study of shared clonotypes between healthy human individuals. In the study overall: The donor pool was made up of a couple of women and a few men aged 18 to 49.

Overall study results and limits: Sampling used blood alone; tissue repertoires probably differ. Researchers found naive subsets generally carried larger estimated richness than memory subsets.

Replicate PCRs for sorted subsets used 200 ng DNA; this equaled around 29,000 T cell genomes. Using immunoSEQ multiplex PCR, the repertoire was profiled, and TCRdb retains in-frame clones only, with some absent. This table has around 2,000,000 clones, approximately 94% appearing once. Terminally differentiated effector memory CD45RA+ cells were excluded from the naive CD8 cells, which were CD45RO-negative and positively selected for CCR7. Sequencing used naive CD8+ T cells from PBMCs. The sequence came from a man aged 18-30 years in good health. Some clones in this sample may be carry-over from other donors' samples.

The CDR3 region is CASSQTLFETQYF. The CDR3, as DNA: TGCGCCAGCAGTCAAACCCTTTTCGAGACCCAGTACTTC. The chain links TRBV4-3 to TRBJ2-5; D is ambiguous. Germline V CDR1 and CDR2: LGHNA, YSLEER. V dropped 6 bases and J dropped 5 bases, with 13 bases sitting between them. There are 13 residues in the CDR3.